This TCR beta chain originates from a study of T cells in Graves' hyperthyroidism and ophthalmopathy. Lactation, pregnancy, other autoimmune disease or uncontrolled infection excluded patients. Extraction of PBMCs used approximately 10 ml of fresh peripheral blood. This clonotype was counted at least ten times. The length of the CDR3 is 15 residues. V gave up 3 bases and J gave up 0 bases, with 11 bases separating them. Germline V lookup: CDR1 SEHNR, CDR2 FQNEAQ (reference sequence). RNA transcripts yielded amplified TCR beta CDR3 regions. First-round RT-PCR targeting the TCR CDR3 was performed with the HTBI primer set. TCRdb analysed the multiplex PCR reads with MiXCR anew, one entry per CDR3 protein. This sample has more than 500,000 distinct CDR3 sequences, with 13% to 15% found just once.

The material sequenced was blood. The TCR comes from a woman aged 40 to 50 with Graves' hyperthyroidism. The chain has TRBV7-9 and TRBJ1-1; D not certain. CDR3 bases: TGTGCCAGCAGCTTGGGAACGACCATGAACACTGAAGCTTTCTTT. Its protein product is CASSLGTTMNTEAFF.